This TCR beta chain was documented in a study of blood T cell repertoires in COVID-19. Across the whole study: The analysed material was cDNA or gDNA that came from T cells, B-cell-depleted T cells, or PBMCs.

Measured with immunoSEQ multiplex PCR; TCRdb has only the in-frame clones, and not every one. Of some 240,000 clones listed, around 83% are singletons. All enrollees were roughly 18 to 90 years old and from about 24 US areas. Exposed participants came across a COVID-19 case within 2 weeks before study entry. Germline V CDR1 and CDR2: MDHEN, SYDVKM. The CDR3 is made up of 17 amino acids. The V end lost 5 bases, the J end lost 6 bases, and 23 bases lay between the germline ends. The sample comprised PBMCs or T cells enriched from blood (not recorded which). This receptor was taken from a woman aged 50 to 60 who had been exposed to COVID-19. The chain employs TRBV28 and TRBJ2-1; TRBD2 is a possible D gene (7 bases). This CDR3 reads CASSPFGDGGRGNEQFF. The DNA for the CDR3 is TGTGCCAGCAGTCCCTTTGGGGACGGGGGGCGAGGCAATGAGCAGTTCTTC.